This entry describes one T cell receptor (beta chain). At one end, the junction sequence differs from germline, possibly due to a read error. Germline assignment: CDR1 ENHRY and CDR2 SYGVKD. The CDR3 spans 13 residues. The time point is: after dendritic cell vaccination, including at tumor progression/relapse. The assay was immunoSEQ multiplex PCR, and TCRdb's table has in-frame clones only and misses some. There are 99,000 or so clones in the sample; approximately 84% occur only once, and 5.4% lies in the top ten. These data are taken from a study of glioma-infiltrating T cells after dendritic cell vaccination.

The chain uses TRBV10-3 and TRBJ2-7; 7 bases agree with TRBD2. This TCR came from a human donor with glioblastoma. Sequencing used blood, obtained after dendritic cell vaccination. The DNA of the CDR3 is TGTGCCACCAGTGCACGGGAGGCGGACGAGCAGTACTTC. Residues: CATSAREADEQYF.